The clone carrying this TCR beta chain came up a few times. What it recognizes is unknown. The V gene's germline CDR1 is DFQATT and CDR2 SNEGSKA (reference sequence). Trimming cost V 6 bases and J 5 bases; bases outside gene matches: 10. This CDR3 contains 14 residues. The data derive from a study of T-cell memory formation after mild COVID-19. From 5'RACE with constant-segment primers came TCR alpha and TCR beta cDNA libraries that carried sample barcodes and UMIs. One entry per CDR3 protein, called by TCRdb with MiXCR from the 5' RACE reads. Among 150,000 to 200,000 distinct CDR3 sequences listed, around a third were seen once. Study results and limitations: What remained unconfirmed was the SARS-CoV-2 specificity of second-wave clones peaking on day 37. From day 15 to 85, contracting clones were balanced between CD4 and CD8, whereas later expanders leaned toward CD4+. Contracting CD8+ clones were enriched in EMRA, CD4+ mainly in CM and EM.

The chain recombines TRBV20-1 with TRBJ2-5; 9 nucleotides match TRBD1. This clonotype was sampled from an adult woman who had mild COVID-19 (a few samples of this study predate the infection). Cell type and time point are not known. The specimen sequenced was PBMCs or a T cell subset sorted from them (not recorded which). The CDR3 DNA sequence: TGCAGTGCGCCGCCCGGGACAGGGTTCGAGACCCAGTACTTC. This codes for CSAPPGTGFETQYF.